The source of this T cell receptor beta chain is a study of blood T cells in healthy people across ages. A second 7 to 11 cycle PCR used barcoded and J-beta primers. The authors tagged each cDNA molecule using a template-switch adaptor with 12 random nucleotides. MiXCR, run by TCRdb on the 5' RACE reads, gives a single entry per CDR3 protein. This table holds 700,000 to 900,000 distinct CDR3 sequences, about 53% found once. CDR1 and CDR2 (germline): DFQATT, SNEGSKA (reference sequence). This CDR3 region has 15 residues. V lost 0 bases and J lost 4; bases outside the gene matches: 8. The sequenced material came from blood. This sequence was found in a man of 80 years or more in good health. J is TRBJ1-2 and V is TRBV20-1, with TRBD1 matching over 7 bases. CDR3 residues: CSARDQEGQFYGYTF. DNA for the CDR3: TGCAGTGCTAGAGATCAGGAGGGACAGTTCTATGGCTACACCTTC.